The T cell receptor beta chain described here comes from a study of shared clonotypes between healthy human individuals. Germline CDR1 LNHDA, CDR2 SQIVND (reference sequence). This CDR3 is built from 15 residues. The V end was cut by 4 bases, the J end by 0 bases, with 10 bases between. This table comes from immunoSEQ multiplex PCR, and its TCRdb copy is limited to in-frame clones, with some not included. Seen here are over 700,000 clones, 72% observed once, and the top ten hold more than 1.5%. This clone was seen just once. The rearrangement joins TRBV19 to TRBJ1-5; weak D call: TRBD1 (6 bases). The origin of this receptor is a woman aged 25 to 45 in good health. The sequencing input was memory CD4+ T cells sorted from blood. Noted subset: CD45RA-negative fraction. CDR3 sequence (DNA): TGTGCCAGTAGTAAAGGGGGTCATAGCAATCAGCCCCAGCATTTT. Its translation is CASSKGGHSNQPQHF.